These T cell receptor beta chains were read from a single sample in a study of T cells in Graves' hyperthyroidism and ophthalmopathy. TCRdb ran MiXCR on the multiplex PCR reads and lists one entry per CDR3 protein. The data hold roughly 130,000 distinct CDR3 sequences, with around 20% observed a single time. What was sequenced was blood. The receptors come from a woman aged 50 to 60 with Graves' hyperthyroidism that later progressed to Graves' ophthalmopathy. Both conserved end residues are part of each CDR3. D genes are given only for firm matches. Where a row states a size, it is once, few, many or the class of an expanded clone; other rows omit it.

TRBV6-1	TRBJ2-1	TRBD1	few	TGTGCCAGTTTCTCCTCCGGGACAGCTAATGAGCAGTTCTTC	CASFSSGTANEQFF
TRBV2	TRBJ2-1	TRBD1	NA	TGTGCCAGCAGCGGACAGGGGGGGAATGAGCAGTTCTTC	CASSGQGGNEQFF
TRBV20-1	TRBJ2-3	TRBD2	few	TGCAGTGCTAGAGATGTCGCGGGAGCACACACAGATACGCAGTATTTT	CSARDVAGAHTDTQYF
TRBV27	TRBJ2-1	NA	NA	TGTGCCAGCAGCCCAGCGGTTCTGGGCAATGAGCAGTTCTTC	CASSPAVLGNEQFF
TRBV28	TRBJ1-2	NA	NA	TGTGCCAGCAGTTTCCCGGCGCTCCGGGGGTATGGCTACACCTTC	CASSFPALRGYGYTF
TRBV24-1	TRBJ2-3	NA	many	TGTGCCACCAGTGATCGGTCAGGGTCGGTTACAGATACGCAGTATTTT	CATSDRSGSVTDTQYF
TRBV30	TRBJ1-1	TRBD1	many	TGTGCCTGGAAAGGAGACCAGGGGGCTGAAGCTTTCTTT	CAWKGDQGAEAFF
TRBV6-1	TRBJ1-2	NA	many	TGTGCCAGCAGTGAAGAAGCAGGGGCGGTGCGTGGCTACACCTTC	CASSEEAGAVRGYTF
TRBV28	TRBJ1-1	TRBD1	few	TGTGCCAGCAGTTTATGGGGACAGGGGGGGAACACTGAAGCTTTCTTT	CASSLWGQGGNTEAFF
TRBV6-2/TRBV6-3	TRBJ1-5	TRBD1	many	TGTGCCAGCAGTTACAAGGGGACAGGGTTCCTTCGGCATTTT	CASSYKGTGFLRHF
TRBV11-2	TRBJ1-1	TRBD1	many	TGTGCCAGCAGCTCGGACAGGGGGGACACTGAAGCTTTCTTT	CASSSDRGDTEAFF
TRBV20-1	TRBJ1-3	NA	many	TGCAGTGCTAGAGATCTAAACCCGAGCTCTGGAAACACCATATATTTT	CSARDLNPSSGNTIYF
TRBV28	TRBJ2-3	TRBD2	many	TGTGCCAGCAGCATCTCGGGACTAGCGGGACAGTCTAGCACAGATACGCAGTATTTT	CASSISGLAGQSSTDTQYF
TRBV19	TRBJ2-1	NA	NA	TGTGCCAGTAGTAGGGGGGAGCCTGAGCAGTTCTTC	CASSRGEPEQFF
TRBV6-1	TRBJ2-7	TRBD2	many	TGTGCCACCCGCGGGGGGAACGCCTACGAGCAGTACTTC	CATRGGNAYEQYF
TRBV28	TRBJ1-1	TRBD1	NA	TGTGCCAGCAAACCCCGTCTGAGTTGGGGACAGGGGGGGAACACTGAAGCTTTCTTT	CASKPRLSWGQGGNTEAFF
TRBV6-1	TRBJ1-2	TRBD1	NA	TGTGCCAGCACCCCCCGGGCGCAGGGGGCAAGTGGCTACACCTTC	CASTPRAQGASGYTF
TRBV6-2/TRBV6-3	TRBJ2-5	TRBD2	many	TGTACCAGCACCCCGGCTAGCGGGAAGGTAAAGACCCAGTACTTC	CTSTPASGKVKTQYF
TRBV7-2	TRBJ2-1	TRBD2	few	TGTGCCAGCAGCTTCCTAGCGGGTTACAATGAGCAGTTCTTC	CASSFLAGYNEQFF
TRBV7-8	TRBJ1-1	NA	NA	TGTGCCAGCAGCTTAGGTTTAGGCCGACGGAGACACACTGAAGCTTTCTTT	CASSLGLGRRRHTEAFF
TRBV12-3/TRBV12-4	TRBJ2-2	TRBD2	NA	TGTGCCAGCAGTTATCGGACTAGCGGGGGGCAGAAGAAGAACACCGGGGAGCTGTTTTTT	CASSYRTSGGQKKNTGELFF
TRBV28	TRBJ2-1	TRBD2	many	TGTGCCAGCAGTTTAGCAGCGGGGAGCTCCTACAATGAGCAGTTCTTC	CASSLAAGSSYNEQFF
TRBV3-1	TRBJ1-1	TRBD1	NA	TGTGCCAGCAGCCACGGGACAGGGAGGTTCGAAGCTTTCTTT	CASSHGTGRFEAFF
TRBV7-9	TRBJ1-4	NA	NA	TGTGCCAGCAGCTTTGAACTGCGCAGGGGTAATGAAAAACTGTTTTTT	CASSFELRRGNEKLFF
TRBV5-1	TRBJ1-2	TRBD1	many	TGCGCCAGCAGCCCCGCTGGGACAGGGGGTTACGTTCACTATGGCTACACCTTC	CASSPAGTGGYVHYGYTF
TRBV27	TRBJ2-1	TRBD2	NA	TGTGCCAGCAGTGGGACTAGCGACTCCTACAATGAGCAGTTCTTC	CASSGTSDSYNEQFF
TRBV11-2	TRBJ2-3	TRBD1	many	TGTGCCAGCAGCTTAGAGACAGGGCTATTTACAGATACGCAGTATTTT	CASSLETGLFTDTQYF
TRBV12-3/TRBV12-4	TRBJ1-2	NA	NA	TGTGCCAGCAGTCGCACAGGGCTTGACTATGGCTACACCTTC	CASSRTGLDYGYTF
TRBV20-1	TRBJ1-5	NA	NA	TGCAGTGCTCGGGGCAGGGAAGGTTTCAATCAGCCCCAGCATTTT	CSARGREGFNQPQHF
TRBV29-1	TRBJ1-5	TRBD1	many	TGCAGCGTCGTGACAGGGGGCAACGATCAGCCCCAGCATTTT	CSVVTGGNDQPQHF
TRBV28	TRBJ2-2	TRBD2	many	TGTGCCAGCAGTTTCTGGGCAGGCCGGGCGGGGGACACCGGGGAGCTGTTTTTT	CASSFWAGRAGDTGELFF
TRBV11-2	TRBJ2-1	NA	NA	TGTGCCAGCAGCTTAGGGGGGGGGCAGCATGGGTACAATGAGCAGTTCTTC	CASSLGGGQHGYNEQFF
TRBV7-2	TRBJ2-1	TRBD2	many	TGTGCCAGCAGCTACATAGCGGGAGCCAATGAGCAGTTCTTC	CASSYIAGANEQFF
TRBV2	TRBJ1-1	TRBD1	NA	TGTGCCAGCAGCAAAGACAGGGGAGTGACTGAAGCTTTCTTT	CASSKDRGVTEAFF
TRBV12-3/TRBV12-4	TRBJ2-7	TRBD1	NA	TGTGCCAGCACCTTGGGACAGGGTGCCTCCTACGAGCAGTACTTC	CASTLGQGASYEQYF
TRBV18	TRBJ1-1	TRBD1	many	TGTGCCAGCTCACCAGGGAGGGGGCAGAGCACTGAAGCTTTCTTT	CASSPGRGQSTEAFF
TRBV6-1	TRBJ2-7	TRBD2	NA	TGTGCCAGCAGTGAAGCCGGGGGGAACGAGCAGTACTTC	CASSEAGGNEQYF
TRBV20-1	TRBJ2-2	TRBD2	many	TGCAGTGCTAGAGATATGAGCGGGAGAGGGGCGAACACCGGGGAGCTGTTTTTT	CSARDMSGRGANTGELFF
TRBV5-5	TRBJ2-1	TRBD1	many	TGTGCCAGCAGCTTGGCAGGGACAGGCGGCTCCTACAATGAGCAGTTCTTC	CASSLAGTGGSYNEQFF
TRBV7-9	TRBJ2-7	NA	many	TGTGCCAGCAGCTTAGACGTGGTAGCGCAGTACGAGCAGTACTTC	CASSLDVVAQYEQYF
TRBV6-5	TRBJ2-7	TRBD1	many	TGTGCCAGCAGTTACGGGGTAGGGGGCTTCGAGCAGTACTTC	CASSYGVGGFEQYF
TRBV10-1	TRBJ1-1	NA	many	TGCGCCAGCAGACAGGCCCTGAACACTGAAGCTTTCTTT	CASRQALNTEAFF
TRBV5-4	TRBJ1-1	TRBD1	few	TGTGCCAGCAGCGTAGGACAGGTGAACACTGAAGCTTTCTTT	CASSVGQVNTEAFF
TRBV3-1	TRBJ1-5	NA	NA	TGTGCCAGCGCACGGGGTGGTAATCAGCCCCAGCATTTT	CASARGGNQPQHF
TRBV6-1	TRBJ1-1	NA	many	TGTGCCAGCAGTGAATGGCGGGGTATGAACACTGAAGCTTTCTTT	CASSEWRGMNTEAFF
TRBV12-3/TRBV12-4	TRBJ2-7	NA	few	TGTGCCAGCACCTTAGGGGGGGGCTCCGACTACGAGCAGTACTTC	CASTLGGGSDYEQYF
TRBV6-1	TRBJ1-5	NA	many	TGTGCCAGCACCCAACAGGGAAGGGCACAGCCCCAGCATTTT	CASTQQGRAQPQHF